The 20 T cell receptor beta chains given below trace back to one sample, sequenced in a study of blood T cell repertoires in COVID-19 (dated by TCRdb to the early 2020s). Library preparation was by the immunoSEQ multiplex PCR assay. Imported from immuneACCESS, the table was reduced by TCRdb to in-frame sequences with V and J called. These copies leave out some clones; in studies compared against another copy, an unresolved V gene accounts for under half, and the cause of the remainder is not known. This sample lists more than 90,000 clones; roughly 80% were detected once. The ten top clones hold approximately 18% of the sample. Material: peripheral blood. These receptors came from an elderly man with acute or convalescent COVID-19.

V is TRBV9 and J is TRBJ2-2, with D tentatively TRBD1 (6 bases). The CDR3 extends over 16 amino acids. Trimming removed 0 bases from V and 1 base from J, with 10 bases in between. Per the germline V gene, CDR1 is SGDLS and CDR2 is YYNGEE. CDR3 residues: CASSVVAGVNTGELFF. In nucleotides, the CDR3 is TGTGCCAGCAGCGTAGTCGCAGGGGTGAACACCGGGGAGCTGTTTTTT.

The rearrangement uses TRBV5-6 and TRBJ2-7; TRBD1 matches at 7 bases. Germline-derived CDR1 and CDR2 are SGHDT and YYEEEE. The CDR3 contains 15 residues. J gave up 5 bases and V 0 bases, and 8 bases lay outside the gene matches. The CDR3 spells CASSLGGQVWNEQYF. The CDR3 DNA follows: TGTGCCAGCAGCTTGGGAGGACAGGTCTGGAACGAGCAGTACTTC.

This clone appeared a few times. The chain has TRBV28 and TRBJ1-5; the D gene is possibly TRBD1 (5 bases). Trimming pared 7 bases from V and 2 bases from J, leaving 15 bases between. The germline gives CDR1 MDHEN, CDR2 SYDVKM. The CDR3 has 15 residues. The CDR3 protein is CASIPGGEGNQPQHF. In DNA form, the CDR3 reads TGTGCCAGCATTCCCGGGGGGGAGGGCAATCAGCCCCAGCATTTT.

V gene TRBV12-5 combines with J gene TRBJ2-1, with D tentatively TRBD1 (5 bases). The CDR3 sequence is 12 residues long. Germline V gene data show CDR1 as LGHNT and CDR2 as FRNRAP. Deletions cut 6 bases from V and 12 bases from J, with 15 bases between. The CDR3 DNA reads as TGTGCTAGTGGGCCAGACAGCTTAGGGCAGTTCTTC. This encodes CASGPDSLGQFF.

This chain connects TRBV3-1 (or the pseudogene TRBV3-2) to TRBJ1-3; tentatively, D is TRBD1 (5 bases). Trimming stripped 4 bases from V and 0 bases from J, with 13 bases between. The CDR3 consists of 16 residues. The germline CDR1 and CDR2 sequences are LGHDT and YNNKEL (reference sequence). CDR3 sequence: CASSRVTASSGNTIYF. Here the CDR3 DNA reads TGTGCCAGCAGCCGAGTGACAGCCAGCTCTGGAAACACCATATATTTT.

The V and J genes are TRBV9 and TRBJ2-4, with D uncertain. Trimming took 0 bases from V and 5 from J, leaving 6 bases between them. CDR3 size: 13 residues. The germline V gene has CDR1 SGDLS and CDR2 YYNGEE. CDR3 bases: TGTGCCAGCAGCGTAGGGCACCAAAACATTCAGTACTTC. This sequence encodes CASSVGHQNIQYF.

This chain connects TRBV27 to TRBJ2-7, with 9 bases fitting TRBD2. Trimming at V came to 4 bases and at J to 2 bases, leaving 9 bases not matched to a gene. CDR1 is MNHEY and CDR2 is SMNVEV in the germline V gene (reference sequence). The CDR3 loop spans 16 amino acids. CDR3 nucleotide sequence: TGTGCCAGCAGTTCTAAGCCTAGCGGGATCCCCTACGAGCAGTACTTC. Translated: CASSSKPSGIPYEQYF.

The rearrangement uses TRBV9 and TRBJ2-2, with D possibly being TRBD1 (6 bases). CDR1 and CDR2 from the germline V gene are SGDLS and YYNGEE. The CDR3 length is 15 residues. With 4 bases removed from V and 5 bases from J, the gap between germline ends came to 15 bases. CDR3 bases: TGTGCCAGCAGCCTAAATAGCAGGGGAACCGGGGAGCTGTTTTTT. It is translated as CASSLNSRGTGELFF.

This clone appeared a single time. The chain employs TRBV19 and TRBJ1-2; perhaps TRBD1 as D (5 bases). V dropped 2 bases and J dropped 0 bases, with 16 bases sitting between them. The germline V gene has CDR1 LNHDA and CDR2 SQIVND (reference sequence). The CDR3 sequence is 17 residues long. CDR3 sequence (DNA): TGTGCCAGTAGTATAAGGAACTTTCGACAGTCTAACTATGGCTACACCTTC. This codes for CASSIRNFRQSNYGYTF.

This clone was picked up one time. The rearrangement links TRBV7-9 to TRBJ2-1; 9 bases map to TRBD1. Germline assignment: CDR1 SEHNR and CDR2 FQNEAQ (reference sequence). The CDR3 totals 15 residues. The V and J ends lost 0 bases and 6 bases, in that order; junction bases with no gene match: 3. CDR3 region: CASSLAGQGSNEQFF. CDR3 in DNA: TGTGCCAGCAGCTTAGCGGGACAGGGCTCCAATGAGCAGTTCTTC.

This CDR3 reads CASSPGGNRPDTQYF. The CDR3 DNA sequence: TGTGCCAGCAGTCCTGGGGGGAATAGGCCTGATACGCAGTATTTT. This sequence joins TRBV6-5 and TRBJ2-3; possible D gene TRBD2, 6 bases. Per the germline V gene, CDR1 is MNHEY and CDR2 is SVGAGI. The CDR3 consists of 15 residues. The V gene lost 5 bases and the J gene lost 6 bases, with 18 bases spanning the gap.

The chain recombines TRBV30 with TRBJ1-2, with 9 bases matching TRBD1. The germline gives CDR1 GTSNPN, CDR2 SVGIG (reference sequence). The CDR3 loop spans 14 amino acids. V was pared by 4 bases and J by 4 bases, with 7 bases of the junction left unmatched. The CDR3 DNA follows: TGTGCCTGGAATCGACAGGGGGGAATCTATGGCTACACCTTC. It specifies CAWNRQGGIYGYTF.

The chain has TRBV6-6 and TRBJ1-5; TRBD1 is a possible D gene (6 bases). The germline V gene encodes CDR1 MNHNY and CDR2 SVGAGI (reference sequence). V dropped 2 bases and J dropped 0 bases, with 8 bases sitting between them. The CDR3 has 15 amino acids. In nucleotides, the CDR3 is TGTGCCAGCAGTTACGCAGGGGATAGCAATCAGCCCCAGCATTTT. Translating it yields CASSYAGDSNQPQHF.

The rearrangement joins TRBV28 to TRBJ2-7; 11 bases fit TRBD1. V lost 4 bases, J lost 3 bases, and 2 bases stayed unmatched. The CDR3 runs 14 residues. Germline-derived CDR1 and CDR2 are MDHEN and SYDVKM. This chain's CDR3 is CASSWTGGYYEQYF. CDR3 in DNA: TGTGCCAGCAGTTGGACAGGGGGCTACTACGAGCAGTACTTC.

The chain couples TRBV28 to TRBJ1-1, with a tentative D call TRBD1 (6 bases). Germline-derived CDR1 and CDR2 are MDHEN and SYDVKM. The CDR3 contains 14 residues. V lost 4 bases, J lost 4 bases, and 13 bases lay in between. The CDR3 DNA reads as TGTGCCAGCAGTTCTGCCCGGGGGGCCACTGAAGCTTTCTTT. It specifies CASSSARGATEAFF.

The rearrangement uses TRBV4-1 and TRBJ2-6; D not certain. The germline V gene encodes CDR1 MGHRA and CDR2 YSYEKL. V dropped 7 bases and J dropped 2 bases, with 12 bases sitting between them. This CDR3 region has 15 residues. The CDR3 bases are TGCGCCAGCAAACCACAGCTTCCTGGGGCCAACGTCCTGACTTTC. The encoded protein is CASKPQLPGANVLTF.

The chain is built from TRBV6-5 and TRBJ1-2; D is ambiguous. The V gene lost 6 bases and the J gene lost 0 bases, with 14 bases spanning the gap. Germline V gene lookup returns CDR1 MNHEY and CDR2 SVGAGI. The CDR3 contains 15 residues. CDR3 sequence reads: CASRLDIAANYGYTF. As DNA, the CDR3 is TGTGCCAGCAGGCTCGATATTGCAGCTAACTATGGCTACACCTTC.

Only a few counts were recorded for this clone. The chain has TRBV27 and TRBJ1-4; tentatively, D is TRBD1 (5 bases). Trimming cost V 5 bases and J 8 bases, with 24 bases left between them. The CDR3 has 17 amino acids. Germline values: CDR1 MNHEY, CDR2 SMNVEV (reference sequence). The CDR3 DNA is TGTGCCAGCAGTGGGGGGGTAGTTCAGAACCAGGTGGAAAAACTGTTTTTT. This codes for CASSGGVVQNQVEKLFF.

The chain carries TRBV6-1 and TRBJ1-5, with 8 bases aligning to TRBD1. Germline CDR1 reads MNHNS; CDR2 reads SASEGT. The CDR3 spans 15 residues. V trimming: 2 bases; J trimming: 6 bases; junction bases outside the gene matches: 6. The CDR3 nucleotides read TGTGCCAGCAGTGAATGGGCAGGGGGCAGTCAGCCCCAGCATTTT. It is translated as CASSEWAGGSQPQHF.

The J gene is TRBJ2-1, the V gene TRBV21-1; the table's D call, TRBD1, has no DNA check behind it. TRBV21-1 is deemed a pseudogene. This CDR3 comprises 14 residues. The CDR3 loop reads CASFRRGPGNEQFF. The DNA of the CDR3 is TGTGCCAGCTTTCGAAGGGGGCCGGGCAATGAGCAGTTCTTC.